Sequencing of this TCR beta chain was carried out in a study of shared clonotypes between healthy human individuals. Unmatched junction bases numbered 9, after V lost 8 bases and J lost 10 bases. Germline V gene lookup returns CDR1 MNHEY and CDR2 SVGAGI. The CDR3 has 12 amino acids. Naive CD45RA+ and memory CD45RA-negative subsets were split from CD4+ cells. As processed by the authors: Filtering was not the same, since immunoSEQ gave junction-only sequences without quality scores. The method was immunoSEQ multiplex PCR; TCRdb's version includes in-frame clones alone and lacks a portion of them. From that table come the V and J calls and clone size; the DNA was used to work out D and trimming. The data show some 2,000,000 clones, about 94% seen once.

The chain recombines TRBV6-5 with TRBJ1-1; TRBD1 matches 8 bases. This TCR derives from a man between 18 and 29 years old in good health. Sequencing input: naive CD4+ T cells sorted from blood. Described subset: CD45RA+ positively selected. CDR3: CASRSSQGGAFF. The DNA for the CDR3 is TGTGCCAGCCGATCCTCACAGGGGGGAGCTTTCTTT.